This TCR beta chain emerged from a study of beta chain features in type 1 diabetes. Expressed TCRB transcripts were sequenced after all isolated RNA was converted to cDNA. The repertoire was sequenced with immunoSEQ multiplex PCR; TCRdb's copy has only in-frame clones and lacks some. The sample records roughly 300,000 clones, approximately 8.2% being singletons. Trimming removed 9 bases at V and 4 bases at J, with 16 bases between. Germline V gene sequence: CDR1 SGHNT, CDR2 YYREEE (reference sequence). CDR3 length: 13 amino acids. Study outcomes and limitations: When VDJ junctions were examined, type 1 diabetes patients showed fewer insertions and more deletions. Type 1 diabetes patients showed a moderate but significant shortening of TCRB CDR3s in all four CD4+ subsets.

Central memory, naive, regulatory and stem cell-like memory CD4+ cells were sorted by CD45RO/CCR7/CD25/CD127/CD95/CD27. This clone appeared a few times. Its antigen remains unidentified. What was sequenced was central memory CD4+ T cells from blood. V usage is TRBV5-4 and J usage is TRBJ1-2, with D maybe TRBD1 (6 bases). This TCR was sampled from a woman between 18 and 30 years old in good health. The CDR3 DNA reads TGTGCCAACCGAGACAGGCTATTCTATGGCTACACCTTC. It yields the protein CANRDRLFYGYTF. The complete variable domain, with remaining parts taken from reference TRBV5-4 and TRBJ1-2, reads ETGVTQSPTHLIKTRGQQVTLRCSSQSGHNTVSWYQQALGQGPQFIFQYYREEENGRGNFPPRFSGLQFPNYSSELNVNALELDDSALYLCANRDRLFYGYTFGSGTRLTVV.